The present T cell receptor (beta chain) was sequenced within a study of beta chain features in type 1 diabetes. Study outcomes and limitations: When Type 1 diabetes patients were examined, their TCRB CDR3s proved moderately but significantly shorter in all four CD4+ subsets.

The CDR3 loop spans 14 amino acids. The germline V and J ends were trimmed by 3 bases and 4 bases, with 12 bases remaining between them. The germline gives CDR1 LGHNA, CDR2 YSLEER. Remarks on this clone: Its target is not known.

Since all of the isolated RNA was reverse transcribed, expressed TCRB transcripts were what got sequenced. The table came from immunoSEQ multiplex PCR; TCRdb's copy has only in-frame clones and leaves some out. The sample lists 150,000 to 200,000 clones, 63% occurring once. Sequences were obtained from naive CD4+ T cells from blood. This receptor was taken from a man aged 30-40 years with type 1 diabetes. The chain recombines TRBV4-3 with TRBJ1-1; D is unclear. In DNA form, the CDR3 reads TGCGCCAGCAGCCAGGAAGCAGGATTCACTGAAGCTTTCTTT. Its protein is CASSQEAGFTEAFF.